Listed below are T cell receptor beta chains from one sample, sequenced in a study of blood T cell repertoires in COVID-19. Clones were read by immunoSEQ multiplex PCR, and TCRdb kept only the in-frame ones, dropping some. The table records 60,000 to 75,000 clones, roughly nine tenths of them present only once. The material sequenced was peripheral blood. The origin of the receptors is a man in his forties with COVID-19, enrolled during active disease. Each CDR3 is given with its conserved first and last residue. A D gene is named only where the DNA matches it firmly. Size tells how often a clone was seen (once, few, many) or the class of an expanded clone, and some rows leave it out.

clone_size: .
v_call: TRBV28
j_call: TRBJ1-3
d_call: .
cdr3_aa: CASSFYRGTGNTIYF
cdr3_nt: TGTGCCAGCAGTTTCTATAGAGGGACTGGAAACACCATATATTTT

clone_size: .
v_call: TRBV7-9
j_call: TRBJ1-5
d_call: .
cdr3_aa: CASSLLGPGVQPQHF
cdr3_nt: TGTGCCAGCAGCTTATTGGGCCCGGGGGTTCAGCCCCAGCATTTT

clone_size: .
v_call: TRBV18
j_call: TRBJ1-5
d_call: TRBD1
cdr3_aa: CASSKGQGDQPQHF
cdr3_nt: TGTGCCAGCTCCAAGGGACAGGGAGATCAGCCCCAGCATTTT

clone_size: .
v_call: TRBV28
j_call: TRBJ2-3
d_call: TRBD2
cdr3_aa: CASSQGGRTDTQYF
cdr3_nt: TGTGCCAGCAGCCAAGGCGGGAGAACAGATACGCAGTATTTT

clone_size: .
v_call: TRBV23-1
j_call: TRBJ1-5
d_call: .
cdr3_aa: CASSQPQAMETQKHQPQHF
cdr3_nt: TGCGCCAGCAGCCAACCCCAAGCAATGGAAACACAGAAACATCAGCCCCAGCATTTT

clone_size: .
v_call: TRBV7-2
j_call: TRBJ2-3
d_call: TRBD2
cdr3_aa: CASRLGASGVSTDTQYF
cdr3_nt: TGTGCCAGTCGTTTGGGGGCTAGCGGGGTTAGCACAGATACGCAGTATTTT

clone_size: .
v_call: TRBV13
j_call: TRBJ2-1
d_call: .
cdr3_aa: CASSLPEGAGATYNEQFF
cdr3_nt: TGTGCCAGCAGCTTACCCGAGGGAGCAGGGGCGACCTACAATGAGCAGTTCTTC

clone_size: .
v_call: TRBV30
j_call: TRBJ1-5
d_call: .
cdr3_aa: CAWSLTGSKPQHF
cdr3_nt: TGTGCCTGGAGTCTTACAGGGAGTAAGCCCCAGCATTTT

clone_size: .
v_call: TRBV27
j_call: TRBJ1-3
d_call: .
cdr3_aa: CASSLTGTGNTIYF
cdr3_nt: TGTGCCAGCAGTTTAACAGGGACTGGAAACACCATATATTTT

clone_size: once
v_call: TRBV18
j_call: TRBJ2-3
d_call: .
cdr3_aa: CASSPPEAGTRADTQYF
cdr3_nt: TGTGCCAGCTCACCACCGGAGGCAGGGACAAGGGCAGATACGCAGTATTTT

clone_size: .
v_call: TRBV10-3
j_call: TRBJ2-5
d_call: TRBD2
cdr3_aa: CAISEVNSGGETQYF
cdr3_nt: TGTGCCATCAGTGAGGTGAATAGCGGGGGAGAGACCCAGTACTTC

clone_size: .
v_call: TRBV10-3
j_call: TRBJ2-7
d_call: .
cdr3_aa: CAISEGGSYEQYF
cdr3_nt: TGTGCCATCAGTGAGGGGGGCAGCTACGAGCAGTACTTC

clone_size: .
v_call: TRBV18
j_call: TRBJ1-3
d_call: TRBD1
cdr3_aa: CASYGTAGNTIYF
cdr3_nt: TGTGCCAGCTATGGGACAGCTGGAAACACCATATATTTT

clone_size: .
v_call: TRBV11-2
j_call: TRBJ1-1
d_call: TRBD1
cdr3_aa: CASSSRGRDTEAFF
cdr3_nt: TGTGCCAGCAGCTCCAGGGGGCGAGACACTGAAGCTTTCTTT

clone_size: .
v_call: TRBV27
j_call: TRBJ2-5
d_call: TRBD2
cdr3_aa: CASSSPRLAGQETQYF
cdr3_nt: TGTGCCAGCAGTTCCCCCCGACTAGCGGGCCAAGAGACCCAGTACTTC

clone_size: .
v_call: TRBV27
j_call: TRBJ1-6
d_call: .
cdr3_aa: CASSLAGLYNSPLHF
cdr3_nt: TGTGCCAGCAGTTTAGCAGGGTTATATAATTCACCCCTCCACTTT

clone_size: .
v_call: TRBV18
j_call: TRBJ2-3
d_call: TRBD2
cdr3_aa: CASSPRRGGTDTQYF
cdr3_nt: TGTGCCAGCTCACCAAGGCGGGGAGGGACAGATACGCAGTATTTT

clone_size: .
v_call: TRBV5-5
j_call: TRBJ1-2
d_call: .
cdr3_aa: CASSLGPPQGGLNYGYTF
cdr3_nt: TGTGCCAGCAGCTTGGGCCCCCCACAGGGTGGGCTTAACTATGGCTACACCTTC

clone_size: .
v_call: TRBV6-1
j_call: TRBJ1-2
d_call: .
cdr3_aa: CASSEAAGINGYTF
cdr3_nt: TGTGCCAGCAGTGAAGCGGCGGGGATCAACGGCTACACCTTC

clone_size: .
v_call: TRBV7-6
j_call: TRBJ2-1
d_call: .
cdr3_aa: CASQEGPGSYNEQFF
cdr3_nt: TGTGCCAGCCAGGAGGGTCCCGGCTCCTACAATGAGCAGTTCTTC

clone_size: .
v_call: TRBV3-1/TRBV3-2
j_call: TRBJ2-3
d_call: TRBD2
cdr3_aa: CASSLTARGAGDTQYF
cdr3_nt: TGTGCCAGCAGCCTGACCGCGCGGGGGGCGGGAGATACGCAGTATTTT

clone_size: .
v_call: TRBV2
j_call: TRBJ2-1
d_call: .
cdr3_aa: CASREAAQYNEQFF
cdr3_nt: TGTGCCAGCAGAGAAGCGGCCCAGTACAATGAGCAGTTCTTC

clone_size: .
v_call: TRBV7-2
j_call: TRBJ2-1
d_call: TRBD2
cdr3_aa: CASSLAGFRGVVSFNEQFF
cdr3_nt: TGTGCCAGCAGCTTAGCGGGGTTTCGGGGGGTAGTTAGCTTCAATGAGCAGTTCTTC

clone_size: .
v_call: TRBV19
j_call: TRBJ1-2
d_call: TRBD1
cdr3_aa: CASSISTGDNYGYTF
cdr3_nt: TGTGCCAGTAGTATCTCGACAGGGGATAACTATGGCTACACCTTC

clone_size: .
v_call: TRBV6-5
j_call: TRBJ1-1
d_call: .
cdr3_aa: CASRLGPQGDTEAFF
cdr3_nt: TGTGCCAGCAGGCTTGGGCCTCAAGGGGACACTGAAGCTTTCTTT

clone_size: few
v_call: TRBV5-1
j_call: TRBJ2-2
d_call: .
cdr3_aa: CASSLGTANTGELFF
cdr3_nt: TGCGCCAGCAGCTTGGGAACAGCGAACACCGGGGAGCTGTTTTTT

clone_size: .
v_call: TRBV9
j_call: TRBJ2-7
d_call: TRBD1
cdr3_aa: CASSVQGDSYEQYF
cdr3_nt: TGTGCCAGCAGCGTACAGGGGGACTCCTACGAGCAGTACTTC

clone_size: .
v_call: TRBV2
j_call: TRBJ2-7
d_call: TRBD1
cdr3_aa: CASGGQGAYEQYF
cdr3_nt: TGTGCCAGCGGCGGACAGGGGGCCTACGAGCAGTACTTC